This T cell receptor (beta chain) was sequenced for a study of blood T cells in healthy people across ages. Notes on the study in general: A roughly linear age-dependent decrease characterized TCR beta diversity per million T cells. A strong correlation between TCR beta diversity and naive T cell percentage was seen.

The CDR3 has 16 residues. Germline CDR1 and CDR2: SGHRS and YFSETQ. V shed 0 bases, J shed 3 bases, and the junction held 6 bases outside the gene matches. Notes on this clonotype: The antigen is undetermined.

Primed by a sample-barcoded 5' primer and a J-beta primer mix, a second PCR proceeded for 7 to 11 cycles. The template-switch adaptor was a 5' adaptor with 12 random nucleotides. It tagged each cDNA molecule. TCRdb processed the 5' RACE reads anew with MiXCR; each CDR3 protein has one entry. The sample holds about 2 million distinct CDR3 sequences; roughly 49% are singletons and the top ten take approximately 2.1%. Each individual donor underwent a draw of about 11 milliliters of peripheral blood. The chain uses TRBV5-1 and TRBJ2-3; 8 bases are shared with TRBD1. The sequence derives from a middle-aged woman in good health. The material sequenced was blood. The CDR3 coding sequence is TGCGCCAGCAGCTTGGGGGACAGGAGGAGGACAGATACGCAGTATTTT. Protein: CASSLGDRRRTDTQYF.